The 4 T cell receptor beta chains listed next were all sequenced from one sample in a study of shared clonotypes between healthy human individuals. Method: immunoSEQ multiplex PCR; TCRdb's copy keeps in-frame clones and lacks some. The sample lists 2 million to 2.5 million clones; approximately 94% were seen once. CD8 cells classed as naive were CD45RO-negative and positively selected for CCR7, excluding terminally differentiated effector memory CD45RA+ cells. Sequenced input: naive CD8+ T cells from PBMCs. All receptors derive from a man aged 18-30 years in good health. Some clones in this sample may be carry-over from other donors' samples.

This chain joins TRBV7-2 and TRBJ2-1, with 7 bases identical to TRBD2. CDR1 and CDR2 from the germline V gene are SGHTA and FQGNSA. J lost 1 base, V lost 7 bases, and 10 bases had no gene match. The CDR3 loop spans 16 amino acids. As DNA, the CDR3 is TGTGCCAGCACACCCCTCCGGACTAGGTCCTACAATGAGCAGTTCTTC. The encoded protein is CASTPLRTRSYNEQFF.

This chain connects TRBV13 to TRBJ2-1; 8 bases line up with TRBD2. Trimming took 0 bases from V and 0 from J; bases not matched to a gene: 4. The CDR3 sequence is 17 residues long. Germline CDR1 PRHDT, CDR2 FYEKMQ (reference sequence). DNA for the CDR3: TGTGCCAGCAGCTTAGGCCCCAGCGGGAGCTCCTACAATGAGCAGTTCTTC. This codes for CASSLGPSGSSYNEQFF.

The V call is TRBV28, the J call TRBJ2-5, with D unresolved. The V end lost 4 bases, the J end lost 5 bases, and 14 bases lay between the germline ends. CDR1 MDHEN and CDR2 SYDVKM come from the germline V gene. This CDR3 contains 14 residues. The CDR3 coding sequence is TGTGCCAGCAGTTCCCGGGTCACCCAGGAGACCCAGTACTTC. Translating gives CASSSRVTQETQYF.

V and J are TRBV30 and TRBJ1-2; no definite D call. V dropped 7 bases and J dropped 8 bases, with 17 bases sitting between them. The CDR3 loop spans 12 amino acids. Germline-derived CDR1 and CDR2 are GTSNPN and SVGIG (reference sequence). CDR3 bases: TGTGCCTCTTGGCGGCCTCCGGGCGGCTACACCTTC. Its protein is CASWRPPGGYTF.